What follows is one T cell receptor beta chain and its context. Per the original data handling: For nucleated cells, counts were estimated from reference gene primer amplification. Assay: immunoSEQ multiplex PCR; the TCRdb copy retains only in-frame clones and omits some. V and J calls and clone size are given by that table; D and trimming were obtained from the DNA. The sample has about 100,000 clones; roughly 87% are singletons. The data stem from a study of blood T cell repertoires in COVID-19. During active infection, Seattle patients enrolled and were then monitored through disease. Per the germline V gene, CDR1 is MDHEN and CDR2 is SYDVKM. Losses at the gene ends were 5 bases for V and 2 bases for J; bases not matched to a gene: 9. The CDR3 runs 16 residues.

V and J are TRBV28 and TRBJ2-4, with TRBD2 matching over 7 bases. The source is a man in his late teens or twenties with COVID-19, enrolled during active disease. Sequenced material: peripheral blood. CDR3 nucleotides: TGTGCCAGCAGTCCCGGGAGGTTCGTAACCAAAAACATTCAGTACTTC. Translating it yields CASSPGRFVTKNIQYF.